A single sample gave rise to the 22 T cell receptor beta chains below, sequenced in a study of T cell clonality in common variable immunodeficiency. Assay used: immunoSEQ multiplex PCR; TCRdb lists only in-frame clones, some missing. There are about 26,000 clones in the sample, none observed a single time. What these receptors recognize is not known. General study results and limits: Common variable immunodeficiency TCR beta sequences reportedly had fewer deletions and N-nucleotide insertions.

The sample consisted of peripheral blood mononuclear cells. The receptors were sampled from a human donor with common variable immunodeficiency.

This clone has a handful of counts. The CDR3 end falls 3 residues outside the read, so it is completed with the germline J gene. This sequence joins TRBV7-8 and TRBJ2-7; tentatively, D is TRBD2 (6 bases). There are 15 residues in the CDR3. V lost 6 bases to trimming and J lost 2 bases, with 17 bases between them. The germline V gene has CDR1 SGHVS and CDR2 FQNEAQ. The sequenced CDR3 bases are TGTGCCAGCAGTCCCGTTGGCGGGAAGCCCTACGAG. Amino acids: CASSPVGGKPYE. The full CDR3 protein is CASSPVGGKPYEQYF.

The table lists this clone with many counts. The read comes to an end 3 residues before the CDR3 does, leaving the germline J gene to fill in the end. The V call is TRBV3-1 (or the pseudogene TRBV3-2), the J call TRBJ2-1; D is perhaps TRBD2 (6 bases). The CDR3 sequence is 12 residues long. Trimming cost V 5 bases and J 4 bases, with 6 bases left between them. Looked up from germline, CDR1 is LGHDT and CDR2 is YNNKEL (reference sequence). The chain's CDR3 is CASSGTYNEQFF. CDR3 DNA, as far as it was read: TGTGCCAGCAGCGGGACTTACAATGAG.

This clone came up many times. Coverage ceases 3 residues before the CDR3 finishes, and the germline J gene fills in the end. The chain uses TRBV6-1 and TRBJ1-5, with D possibly matching TRBD1 (6 bases). V was pared by 7 bases and J by 2 bases, with 15 bases between. This CDR3 is 15 amino acids long. Germline V CDR1 and CDR2: MNHNS, SASEGT. CDR3 bases read: TGTGCCAGCACTGAGGGGGGGTTAGGCAATCAGCCC. Encoded protein: CASTEGGLGNQP. The complete CDR3 protein is CASTEGGLGNQPQHF.

There are a few counts of this clone. The observed sequence ends 3 residues before the CDR3 terminus, with the missing tail filled in from the germline J gene. The V call is TRBV18, the J call TRBJ2-1; 7 bases match TRBD1. Trimming took 3 bases from V and 7 from J; bases not matched to a gene: 9. Per the germline V gene, CDR1 is KGHSH and CDR2 is LQKENI. CDR3 length: 15 residues. The CDR3 here is CASSPPTGFGNEQFF. The DNA read from the CDR3 is TGTGCCAGCTCACCCCCGACAGGGTTCGGGAATGAG.

Remarks on this clone: The read stops 3 residues short of the end of the CDR3; the missing end is completed from the germline J gene. The chain employs TRBV2 and TRBJ2-5; 11 bases match TRBD2. The CDR3 has 16 amino acids. CDR1 is SNHLY, CDR2 FYNNEI, per germline. J gave up 5 bases and V 2 bases, and 7 bases lay outside the gene matches. The CDR3 here is CASSELAGGRGETQYF. The CDR3 DNA, read in part, is TGTGCCAGCAGTGAACTAGCGGGGGGCCGGGGGGAGACC.

This clone was recorded at least ten times. The read finishes 3 residues shy of the CDR3 end, and the germline J gene is used to complete it. The rearrangement joins TRBV30 to TRBJ2-1; 7 bases align to TRBD2. V was pared by 6 bases and J by 0 bases, with 11 bases of the junction left unmatched. This CDR3 spans 16 amino acids. The V gene's germline CDR1 is GTSNPN and CDR2 SVGIG (reference sequence). The sequenced CDR3 bases are TGTGCCTGCCCCACGGGGGGAGGTACCTCCTACAATGAG. Translated, it gives CACPTGGGTSYNE. From start to end, the CDR3 is CACPTGGGTSYNEQFF.

This clone was detected ten times or more. The CDR3 extends 3 residues past the end of the read, so its final part is completed from the germline J gene. V gene TRBV19 combines with J gene TRBJ1-2; TRBD1 is a possible D gene (6 bases). Germline values: CDR1 LNHDA, CDR2 SQIVND (reference sequence). The CDR3 is 13 residues long. Trimming left V 3 bases short and J 7 bases short, with 12 bases between. This CDR3 is CASSIARGGGYTF. The CDR3 DNA, read in part, is TGTGCCAGTAGTATCGCCAGGGGCGGTGGC. The full variable domain, its missing parts supplied by reference TRBV19 and TRBJ1-2, is DGGITQSPKYLFRKEGQNVTLSCEQNLNHDAMYWYRQDPGQGLRLIYYSQIVNDFQKGDIAEGYSVSREKKESFPLTVTSAQKNPTAFYLCASSIARGGGYTFGSGTRLTVV.

This clone showed up many times. The CDR3 end is not reached by the read, which stops 3 residues before it; the germline J gene fills it in. The chain employs TRBV7-2 and TRBJ2-3; the D gene is possibly TRBD1 (6 bases). With 2 bases removed from V and 4 bases from J, the gap between germline ends came to 10 bases. CDR1 is SGHTA and CDR2 is FQGNSA in the germline V gene. The CDR3 totals 14 residues. Partial CDR3 DNA: TGTGCCAGCAGCTTATCCAGGGGCGCAGATACG. Encoded protein: CASSLSRGADT. The whole CDR3 sequence reads CASSLSRGADTQYF.

This clone was observed a few times. Read sequence stops 3 residues before the CDR3 end, and the germline J gene provides the missing end. This chain joins TRBV7-8 and TRBJ1-5, with 7 bases lining up with TRBD1. Germline V gene lookup returns CDR1 SGHVS and CDR2 FQNEAQ. With V trimmed by 2 bases and J by 7 bases, 14 bases remained unmatched. The CDR3 sequence is 17 residues long. Partial CDR3 DNA: TGTGCCAGCAGCTTACGGGTTAAAGACAGGGCGGGGCAGCCC. Its protein is CASSLRVKDRAGQP. The whole CDR3 sequence reads CASSLRVKDRAGQPQHF.

This clone was detected ten times or more. The CDR3 end falls 3 residues outside the read, so it is completed with the germline J gene. The chain couples TRBV29-1 to TRBJ2-1, with a possible D match to TRBD2 (6 bases). V lost 5 bases, J lost 0 bases, and 11 bases lay in between. The CDR3 loop spans 14 amino acids. Germline-derived CDR1 and CDR2 are SQVTM and ANQGSEA. The chain's CDR3 is CSVPAGSSYNEQFF. CDR3 bases read: TGCAGCGTTCCGGCGGGGAGCTCCTACAATGAG.

This clone was found many times. The observed sequence ends 3 residues before the CDR3 terminus, with the missing tail filled in from the germline J gene. The V gene is TRBV24-1, the J gene TRBJ2-1; 9 bases map to TRBD1. The CDR3 spans 14 residues. Trimming removed 7 bases from V and 8 bases from J; junction bases left unmatched: 8. The germline gives CDR1 KGHDR, CDR2 SFDVKD. The CDR3 reads CATSHRGPGDEQFF. The DNA read from the CDR3 is TGTGCCACCAGCCACAGGGGGCCGGGGGATGAG.

About this clone: The read ends 3 residues shy of where the CDR3 ends; the end is completed using the germline J gene. The same CDR3 also results from other DNA sequences found in this sample. The chain combines TRBV18 with TRBJ2-7; maybe TRBD1 (5 bases). V lost 8 bases and J 4 bases, leaving 15 bases between the germline ends. The CDR3 length is 13 residues. The germline CDR1 and CDR2 sequences are KGHSH and LQKENI. The CDR3 bases that were read are TGTGCCAGCAAGCCAAATGGGGCATACGAG. Translated, it gives CASKPNGAYE. The complete CDR3 protein is CASKPNGAYEQYF.

This clone was seen repeatedly, ten times or more. The read ends 3 residues before the CDR3 terminus; that terminus is restored from the germline J gene. The J gene is TRBJ2-5, the V gene TRBV18; 8 nucleotides agree with TRBD2. The germline V gene encodes CDR1 KGHSH and CDR2 LQKENI. The V gene end was trimmed by 3 bases and the J gene end by 5 bases; junction bases not matched to a gene: 5. This CDR3 region has 14 residues. The part of the CDR3 DNA that was read is TGTGCCAGCTCACCCGGGACTAGTGTTGAGACC. This codes for CASSPGTSVET. The CDR3, in full, reads CASSPGTSVETQYF. The full variable domain, rest sourced from reference TRBV18 and TRBJ2-5, is NAGVMQNPRHLVRRRGQEARLRCSPMKGHSHVYWYRQLPEEGLKFMVYLQKENIIDESGMPKERFSAEFPKEGPSILRIQQVVRGDSAAYFCASSPGTSVETQYFGPGTRLLVL.

This clone was recorded at least ten times. The read ends 3 residues before the CDR3 terminus; that terminus is restored from the germline J gene. The genes are TRBV2 and TRBJ2-5; unclear D gene. The CDR3 spans 12 residues. The V end lost 4 bases, the J end lost 5 bases, and 8 bases lay between the germline ends. CDR1 and CDR2 from the germline V gene are SNHLY and FYNNEI. The CDR3 bases that were read are TGTGCCAGCAGTGCCCTCCCGGAGACC. It codes for CASSALPET. The entire CDR3 protein reads CASSALPETQYF.

In this sample, this clone turned up many times. Read sequence stops 3 residues before the CDR3 end, and the germline J gene provides the missing end. The chain uses TRBV5-1 and TRBJ2-2, with 7 bases aligning to TRBD1. Looked up from germline, CDR1 is SGHRS and CDR2 is YFSETQ. The CDR3 length is 15 residues. Trimming removed 4 bases from V and 3 bases from J; junction bases left unmatched: 6. The CDR3 loop reads CASSPQGGHTGELFF. The covered CDR3 bases are TGCGCCAGCAGCCCACAAGGGGGCCACACCGGGGAG. The full variable domain, completed using reference TRBV5-1 and TRBJ2-2, is KAGVTQTPRYLIKTRGQQVTLSCSPISGHRSVSWYQQTPGQGLQFLFEYFSETQRNKGNFPGRFSGRQFSNSRSEMNVSTLELGDSALYLCASSPQGGHTGELFFGEGSRLTVL.

This clone showed up many times. The read ends 3 residues early relative to the CDR3; the germline J gene fills the gap. The gene calls are TRBV6-1 and TRBJ1-2, with D possibly matching TRBD1 (5 bases). This CDR3 has 17 residues. The V and J ends lost 2 bases and 4 bases respectively, with 20 bases between them. CDR1 and CDR2 (germline): MNHNS, SASEGT. The CDR3 protein is CASSERGVGGVRYGYTF. Partial CDR3 DNA: TGTGCCAGCAGTGAACGTGGGGTCGGAGGGGTTCGCTATGGC.

This clone was detected many times. The sequence runs out 3 residues before the end of the CDR3; the remainder is reconstructed from the germline J gene. The chain links TRBV20-1 to TRBJ2-2; D gene ambiguous. CDR3 length: 14 residues. Germline V lookup: CDR1 DFQATT, CDR2 SNEGSKA (reference sequence). The V end was cut by 2 bases, the J end by 4 bases, with 11 bases between. The part of the CDR3 DNA that was read is TGCAGTGCTAGATTCGGAAGGGTCACCGGGGAG. Protein sequence: CSARFGRVTGE. The whole CDR3 reads CSARFGRVTGELFF.

This clone appeared a few times. The observed sequence ends 3 residues before the CDR3 terminus, with the missing tail filled in from the germline J gene. The chain has TRBV11-2 and TRBJ2-3; perhaps TRBD1 as D (5 bases). V gave up 4 bases and J gave up 5 bases, with 10 bases separating them. This CDR3 contains 13 residues. CDR1 SGHAT and CDR2 FQNNGV come from the germline V gene. The part of the CDR3 DNA that was read is TGTGCCAGCAGCTCCAGACAGATAGATACG. Protein: CASSSRQIDT. The entire CDR3 protein reads CASSSRQIDTQYF.

This clone was seen repeatedly, ten times or more. Sequencing ends 3 residues short of the CDR3 end; the germline J gene provides the rest. The chain joins TRBV10-3 to TRBJ2-5, with D perhaps matching TRBD2 (6 bases). Trimming took off 6 bases at V and 2 bases at J, with 10 bases between the two ends. The germline V gene encodes CDR1 ENHRY and CDR2 SYGVKD. The CDR3 runs to 13 residues. The CDR3 is CAIRGGVQETQYF. The CDR3 DNA, read in part, is TGTGCCATCAGGGGCGGGGTGCAAGAGACC.

This clone was detected ten times or more. The CDR3 DNA, read in part, is TGCGCCAGCAGCTCCCGGGACAGGGACCACGAG. Translation gives CASSSRDRDHE. The CDR3 in full is CASSSRDRDHEQYF. This chain joins TRBV5-1 and TRBJ2-7, with 9 bases identical to TRBD1. The CDR3 end lies 3 residues beyond the end of the read and is filled in from the germline J gene. Unmatched junction bases numbered 6, after V lost 3 bases and J lost 5 bases. In germline, CDR1 is SGHRS, CDR2 YFSETQ. This CDR3 comprises 14 residues.

This clone was detected many times. The read ends 3 residues early relative to the CDR3; the germline J gene fills the gap. The chain uses TRBV5-1 and TRBJ2-4; a possible D gene is TRBD2 (6 bases). The CDR3 has 12 residues. CDR1 and CDR2 from the germline V gene are SGHRS and YFSETQ. The covered CDR3 bases are TGCGCCAGCAGCTTGGTCGGGGGACTT. Its protein is CASSLVGGL. Given in full, the CDR3 is CASSLVGGLQYF.

This clone was counted at least ten times. Coverage ceases 3 residues before the CDR3 finishes, and the germline J gene fills in the end. The genes are TRBV6-4 and TRBJ1-1; 9 bases fit TRBD1. CDR1 is MRHNA and CDR2 is SNTAGT in the germline V gene. The CDR3 length is 11 residues. The sequenced part of the CDR3 DNA is TGTGCCAGCAGGGGACAGGGATCG. Residues: CASRGQGS. The CDR3, in full, reads CASRGQGSAFF.